The present entry profiles one TCR beta chain with its context. Germline values: CDR1 LNHDA, CDR2 SQIVND (reference sequence). The CDR3 totals 15 residues. Between the trimmed V and J ends, which lost 6 bases and 7 bases, there was a span of 19 bases. The source of the sample is a study of cytomegalovirus exposure and HLA in healthy donors. The primer mix had 60 Vbeta and 13 Jbeta primers. Using immunoSEQ multiplex PCR, the repertoire was profiled, and TCRdb retains in-frame clones only, with some absent. The sample has 150,000 or so clones, around two thirds seen once. This sequence was found in a man in his thirties or forties in good health and CMV-seropositive. The V call is TRBV19, the J call TRBJ2-1; possible D gene TRBD2, 6 bases. Sequenced input: PBMCs. The CDR3 sequence is CASSGWTTPGNEQFF. CDR3 DNA sequence: TGTGCCAGTAGCGGATGGACTACCCCGGGGAATGAGCAGTTCTTC.